Shown below are 16 T cell receptor beta chains from a single sample sequenced in a study of cytomegalovirus exposure and HLA in healthy donors. PCR was performed using 60 Vbeta and 13 Jbeta primers. Data came from immunoSEQ multiplex PCR; TCRdb stores just in-frame clones and leaves some out. The table has 250,000 to 350,000 clones, 80% to 90% seen once; the top ten hold 2% to 3%. What was sequenced was PBMCs. The receptors stem from a woman aged 18-29 years in good health and CMV-seronegative.

This sequence joins TRBV23-1 and TRBJ1-5, with 7 bases aligning to TRBD1. Being an ORF, TRBV23-1 has a function that is uncertain. This CDR3 has 15 residues. Trimming removed 7 bases from V and 4 bases from J; junction bases left unmatched: 10. CDR3 residues: CASTHGTAPNQPQHF. CDR3 bases: TGCGCCAGCACCCACGGGACAGCTCCTAATCAGCCCCAGCATTTT.

The chain uses TRBV19 and TRBJ1-4; 7 positions agree with TRBD1. Losses at the gene ends were 7 bases for V and 5 bases for J; bases not matched to a gene: 13. The CDR3 loop spans 16 amino acids. CDR1 and CDR2 from the germline V gene are LNHDA and SQIVND (reference sequence). The CDR3 reads CASTAAPGGSNEKLFF. The CDR3 DNA reads TGTGCCAGTACCGCAGCCCCAGGGGGTTCAAATGAAAAACTGTTTTTT.

The V call is TRBV19, the J call TRBJ1-4; TRBD1 agrees at 8 bases. With V trimmed by 2 bases and J by 8 bases, 4 bases remained unmatched. Germline V CDR1 and CDR2: LNHDA, SQIVND (reference sequence). The CDR3 extends over 14 amino acids. As DNA, the CDR3 is TGTGCCAGTAGTATACAGGGGGCGCAGGAAAAACTGTTTTTT. This encodes CASSIQGAQEKLFF. Full variable domain (outside the CDR3, taken from reference TRBV19 and TRBJ1-4): DGGITQSPKYLFRKEGQNVTLSCEQNLNHDAMYWYRQDPGQGLRLIYYSQIVNDFQKGDIAEGYSVSREKKESFPLTVTSAQKNPTAFYLCASSIQGAQEKLFFGSGTQLSVL.

V is TRBV6-4 and J is TRBJ2-2; no definite D call. The V end lost 2 bases, the J end lost 1 base, and 5 bases lay between the germline ends. The CDR3 contains 14 residues. Germline lookup yields CDR1 MRHNA and CDR2 SNTAGT. The CDR3 DNA reads as TGTGCCAGCAGTGACGGCTGGAACACCGGGGAGCTGTTTTTT. Translation gives CASSDGWNTGELFF.

V usage is TRBV6-6 and J usage is TRBJ1-6, with D possibly TRBD1 on 5 matching bases. Germline CDR1 reads MNHNY; CDR2 reads SVGAGI (reference sequence). V lost 2 bases, J lost 8 bases, and 13 bases lay in between. The CDR3 consists of 15 residues. CDR3 protein: CASSYGGSGDSPLHF. The DNA for the CDR3 is TGTGCCAGCAGTTACGGGGGGTCGGGGGATTCACCCCTCCACTTT.

The chain carries TRBV27 and TRBJ2-7; D may be TRBD2 (7 bases). The CDR3 is 11 residues long. V lost 6 bases to trimming and J lost 6 bases, with 9 bases between them. The germline V gene has CDR1 MNHEY and CDR2 SMNVEV (reference sequence). CDR3 region: CASSGGPEQYF. In DNA, the CDR3 is TGTGCCAGCAGCGGGGGGCCCGAGCAGTACTTC.

The V call is TRBV4-1, the J call TRBJ2-3, with 11 nucleotides matching TRBD1. Trimming cost V 3 bases and J 8 bases; bases outside gene matches: 7. Germline V CDR1 and CDR2: MGHRA, YSYEKL. The CDR3 has 15 amino acids. The CDR3 here is CASSQRDRGEPTQYF. In nucleotides, the CDR3 is TGCGCCAGCAGCCAGAGGGACAGGGGGGAGCCTACGCAGTATTTT.

In this sample, this clone turned up a few times. This rearrangement joins TRBV5-4 to TRBJ2-7; D unresolved. The CDR3 consists of 15 residues. Germline assignment: CDR1 SGHNT and CDR2 YYREEE (reference sequence). V was pared by 5 bases and J by 0 bases, with 15 bases between. The CDR3 DNA follows: TGTGCCAGCAGTTTTCTACCTGACACCTCCTACGAGCAGTACTTC. As protein: CASSFLPDTSYEQYF.

This rearrangement joins TRBV4-2 to TRBJ2-1; D is possibly TRBD2 (6 bases). CDR1 LGHNA and CDR2 YNFKEQ come from the germline V gene. The V gene lost 1 base and the J gene lost 7 bases, with 20 bases spanning the gap. CDR3 length: 17 amino acids. In DNA form, the CDR3 reads TGTGCCAGCAGCCAAGGTGCGACGGGACTGGGCTGGAATGAGCAGTTCTTC. Encoded protein: CASSQGATGLGWNEQFF.

V and J are TRBV5-1 and TRBJ1-1; D is uncertain. Germline CDR1 is SGHRS and CDR2 is YFSETQ. V gave up 2 bases and J gave up 5 bases, with 10 bases separating them. The CDR3 is 13 residues long. This CDR3 reads CASSFGRGTEAFF. DNA of the CDR3: TGCGCCAGCAGCTTTGGTCGGGGAACTGAAGCTTTCTTT.

The chain uses TRBV30 and TRBJ2-1; D not resolved. This CDR3 is built from 14 residues. The V and J ends lost 5 bases and 5 bases respectively, with 16 bases between them. Germline V gives CDR1 GTSNPN, CDR2 SVGIG (reference sequence). DNA for the CDR3: TGTGCCTGGGGCAGGATATCACGTAACAATGAGCAGTTCTTC. This encodes CAWGRISRNNEQFF.

CDR3 amino acids: CASRLLAGGNEQFF. As DNA, the CDR3 is TGTGCCAGCAGACTACTAGCGGGGGGGAATGAGCAGTTCTTC. This sequence joins TRBV2 and TRBJ2-1, with 13 bases matching TRBD2. CDR3 length equals 14 residues. With V trimmed by 6 bases and J by 7 bases, 3 bases remained unmatched. Germline V gene lookup returns CDR1 SNHLY and CDR2 FYNNEI.

This clone was seen more than once but under ten times. The chain has TRBV25-1 and TRBJ2-1; TRBD1 agrees at 9 bases. The germline V gene has CDR1 MGHDK and CDR2 SYGVNS. V was pared by 5 bases and J by 7 bases, with 9 bases of the junction left unmatched. This CDR3 spans 15 amino acids. The CDR3 DNA reads as TGTGCCAGCAGTTCCCGGGACAGGGTACGAAATGAGCAGTTCTTC. It encodes CASSSRDRVRNEQFF.

The chain recombines TRBV2 with TRBJ2-3, with 12 bases fitting TRBD2. Per germline, CDR1 SNHLY and CDR2 FYNNEI. V gave up 3 bases and J gave up 5 bases; unmatched junction bases: 12. The CDR3 spans 18 residues. The CDR3 region has the DNA TGTGCCAGCAGTGACCCGCGGCTAGCGGGGGGGCCCGTAGATACGCAGTATTTT. Translation gives CASSDPRLAGGPVDTQYF.

The chain joins TRBV2 to TRBJ1-2; 12 nucleotides match TRBD1. From germline, CDR1 is SNHLY and CDR2 FYNNEI. This CDR3 comprises 17 residues. Trimming at V came to 7 bases and at J to 5 bases, leaving 14 bases not matched to a gene. This CDR3 is CASMVPGQGALGYGYTF. CDR3 nucleotides: TGTGCCAGCATGGTACCGGGACAGGGGGCTCTAGGGTATGGCTACACCTTC.

The chain links TRBV19 to TRBJ2-2, with D perhaps TRBD2 (5 bases). CDR3 length: 12 residues. Germline V CDR1 and CDR2: LNHDA, SQIVND (reference sequence). V was clipped by 9 bases and J by 4 bases, with 9 bases between them. CDR3 coding DNA: TGTGCCAGCGGGATTAGCACCGGGGAGCTGTTTTTT. Translating gives CASGISTGELFF.